One and the same sample provided the 20 T cell receptor beta chains below, sequenced in a study of regulatory T cells in long-lasting Graves disease. Library construction for TCR beta used iRepertoire HTBI primers and Arm-PCR of CDR3 regions. Each CDR3 protein gets one entry after TCRdb re-called the multiplex PCR reads with MiXCR. Found here are roughly 430,000 distinct CDR3 sequences, around 20% of them singletons; the top ten hold 14%. Time point described: persistent/refractory GD, antithyroid drugs over 5 years with positive TRAb. From RNA extracted from PBMCs, the TCR library was made. The material was peripheral blood mononuclear cells (PBMCs), obtained when the disease was refractory, from a patient treated with antithyroid drugs. The receptors were gathered from a female donor with Graves disease.

This clonotype was seen a single time. The gene calls are TRBV2 and TRBJ2-2, with 10 nucleotides matching TRBD2. This CDR3 has 16 amino acids. V was pared by 4 bases and J by 6 bases, with 8 bases of the junction left unmatched. Germline CDR1 reads SNHLY; CDR2 reads FYNNEI. The CDR3 coding sequence is TGTGCCAGCAGTGGGGGAGCGGGAGGGCCCGCCGGGGAGCTGTTTTTT. Protein sequence: CASSGGAGGPAGELFF.

J is TRBJ2-3 and V is TRBV27; no definite D call. With 0 bases removed from V and 3 bases from J, the gap between germline ends came to 7 bases. Per the germline V gene, CDR1 is MNHEY and CDR2 is SMNVEV (reference sequence). The CDR3 runs 14 residues. The CDR3 region is CASSLSRATDTQYF. The CDR3, as DNA: TGTGCCAGCAGTTTATCCCGGGCTACAGATACGCAGTATTTT.

This clonotype came up a few times. The chain uses TRBV5-1 and TRBJ2-5; 7 bases map to TRBD1. Trimming removed 7 bases from V and 1 base from J; junction bases left unmatched: 4. The CDR3 extends over 13 amino acids. Germline V CDR1 and CDR2: SGHRS, YFSETQ. CDR3 sequence: CASVGQAQETQYF. In DNA form, the CDR3 reads TGCGCCAGCGTTGGACAGGCCCAAGAGACCCAGTACTTC.

In its sample, this clonotype was seen a few times. The chain joins TRBV3-1 to TRBJ2-2; perhaps TRBD2 as D (6 bases). The V end lost 0 bases, the J end lost 2 bases, and 13 bases lay between the germline ends. Germline V gene data show CDR1 as LGHDT and CDR2 as YNNKEL (reference sequence). The CDR3 length is 17 residues. CDR3: CASSQDVVAANTGELFF. CDR3 nucleotide sequence: TGTGCCAGCAGCCAAGATGTTGTAGCGGCCAACACCGGGGAGCTGTTTTTT.

This clonotype was seen ten or more times. This chain connects TRBV11-2 to TRBJ2-2, with a weak D call TRBD2 (5 bases). The CDR3 is 14 residues long. Between the trimmed V and J ends, which lost 2 bases and 3 bases, there was a span of 7 bases. Germline-derived CDR1 and CDR2 are SGHAT and FQNNGV. CDR3 coding DNA: TGTGCCAGCAGCTTATCGGGATACACCGGGGAGCTGTTTTTT. As protein: CASSLSGYTGELFF.

The chain couples TRBV6-1 to TRBJ1-4; tentatively, D is TRBD1 (6 bases). The CDR3 is 15 amino acids. Germline V gene sequence: CDR1 MNHNS, CDR2 SASEGT. The germline V and J ends were trimmed by 5 bases and 4 bases, with 14 bases remaining between them. The CDR3 loop is CASSPGRDINEKLFF. For the CDR3, the DNA is TGTGCCAGCAGTCCGGGTCGGGACATTAATGAAAAACTGTTTTTT.

This clonotype was seen repeatedly, ten times or more. This chain joins TRBV2 and TRBJ2-4; a possible D gene is TRBD1 (6 bases). Germline CDR1 is SNHLY and CDR2 is FYNNEI. The CDR3 runs 12 residues. Deletions cut 6 bases from V and 9 bases from J, with 12 bases between. CDR3 nucleotides: TGTGCCAGCAGGAGGACAGATTTCATTCAGTACTTC. As protein: CASRRTDFIQYF.

Details on this clonotype: Given a much more abundant clone one base away, this may be a read error. This chain connects TRBV27 to TRBJ1-6; weak D call: TRBD1 (6 bases). CDR3 length: 17 amino acids. CDR1 is MNHEY and CDR2 is SMNVEV in the germline V gene (reference sequence). CDR3 amino acids: CASSGGIGGLNNPPLHF. The CDR3 DNA follows: TGTGCCAGCAGCGGGGGGATTGGGGGGCTTAATAATCCACCCCTCCACTTT.

The rearrangement joins TRBV27 to TRBJ2-7, with D perhaps being TRBD1 or TRBD2 (5 bases each). The CDR3 runs to 16 residues. Germline lookup yields CDR1 MNHEY and CDR2 SMNVEV (reference sequence). V lost 5 bases and J 3 bases, leaving 20 bases between the germline ends. CDR3 nucleotides: TGTGCCAGCAGTCCGATGGCCGGGACCCTAAACTACGAGCAGTACTTC. It encodes CASSPMAGTLNYEQYF.

The J gene is TRBJ2-7, the V gene TRBV5-6, with TRBD2 as a possible D gene (6 bases). V was cut by 0 bases and J by 13 bases, with 14 bases left in between. CDR1 and CDR2 (germline): SGHDT, YYEEEE. The CDR3 is 12 residues long. CDR3 region: CASSLAGSQEYF. The DNA of the CDR3 is TGTGCCAGCAGCTTGGCCGGGAGCCAAGAATACTTC.

This chain joins TRBV20-1 and TRBJ1-4; tentative D call: TRBD1 (6 bases). The CDR3 totals 15 residues. V was trimmed by 5 bases and J by 1 base, leaving 14 bases between them. CDR1 and CDR2 from the germline V gene are DFQATT and SNEGSKA (reference sequence). CDR3 DNA: TGCAGTGCTTCGGGACGGGGGCGAACTAATGAAAAACTGTTTTTT. Protein sequence: CSASGRGRTNEKLFF.

CDR3 loop: CASSSRGGQGITDTQYF. CDR3 DNA sequence: TGTGCCAGCAGCTCTCGAGGGGGGCAGGGAATCACAGATACGCAGTATTTT. The chain has TRBV7-9 and TRBJ2-3; D possibly matches TRBD1 or TRBD2 (6 bases each). The CDR3 covers 17 residues. Trimming shortened V by 4 bases and J by 2 bases, and 19 bases separated the two germline ends. The germline gives CDR1 SEHNR, CDR2 FQNEAQ (reference sequence).

CDR3 bases: TGTGCCATCAGTGGAGGGGGAGGCCAGCCCCAGCATTTT. Its translation: CAISGGGGQPQHF. The V call is TRBV10-3, the J call TRBJ1-5, with D possibly TRBD1 on 6 matching bases. This CDR3 comprises 13 residues. Germline loops: CDR1 ENHRY, CDR2 SYGVKD. The V gene lost 4 bases and the J gene lost 7 bases, with 11 bases spanning the gap.

This clonotype was seen repeatedly, ten times or more. The V gene is TRBV2, the J gene TRBJ2-7, with D perhaps TRBD2 (5 bases). Between the trimmed V and J ends, which lost 8 bases and 12 bases, there was a span of 23 bases. CDR1 is SNHLY and CDR2 is FYNNEI in the germline V gene. The length of the CDR3 is 13 residues. This CDR3 is CASETKVSLALYF. CDR3 DNA: TGTGCCAGCGAGACTAAGGTATCCCTGGCGCTGTACTTC. Full variable domain (missing parts from reference TRBV2 and TRBJ2-7): EPEVTQTPSHQVTQMGQEVILRCVPISNHLYFYWYRQILGQKVEFLVSFYNNEISEKSEIFDDQFSVERPDGSNFTLKIRSTKLEDSAMYFCASETKVSLALYFGPGTRLTVT.

The chain recombines TRBV28 with TRBJ1-4; 8 bases are a match to TRBD1. The CDR3 length is 13 residues. Losses at the gene ends were 5 bases for V and 8 bases for J; bases not matched to a gene: 4. Germline V lookup: CDR1 MDHEN, CDR2 SYDVKM. The CDR3 loop is CASSQDRAEKLFF. DNA for the CDR3: TGTGCCAGCAGTCAGGACAGGGCCGAAAAACTGTTTTTT.

This chain uses TRBV7-9 with TRBJ2-7, with 12 bases aligning to TRBD1. Germline assignment: CDR1 SEHNR and CDR2 FQNEAQ (reference sequence). CDR3 length: 14 amino acids. With 5 bases clipped from V and 5 bases from J, the junction kept 4 bases outside the gene matches. CDR3 DNA sequence: TGTGCCAGCAGCGGCGGGACAGGGGGCCACGAGCAGTACTTC. Residues: CASSGGTGGHEQYF.

The V and J genes are TRBV4-2 and TRBJ2-7; TRBD2 matches 7 bases. V shed 0 bases, J shed 0 bases, and the junction held 5 bases outside the gene matches. Germline V gene lookup returns CDR1 LGHNA and CDR2 YNFKEQ. There are 16 residues in the CDR3. The CDR3 is CASSQDGSGNSYEQYF. CDR3 DNA: TGTGCCAGCAGCCAAGATGGGAGCGGGAACTCCTACGAGCAGTACTTC.

This clonotype was picked up a small number of times. The chain employs TRBV5-1 and TRBJ1-1, with unresolved D. CDR3 size: 15 residues. In germline, CDR1 is SGHRS, CDR2 YFSETQ. V was clipped by 0 bases and J by 4 bases, with 13 bases between them. As DNA, the CDR3 is TGCGCCAGCAGCTTGGAGGCGGGAGGTGGCACTGAAGCTTTCTTT. Amino acids: CASSLEAGGGTEAFF.

This clonotype was seen at least ten times. V is TRBV28 and J is TRBJ2-7, with 8 bases matching TRBD1. This CDR3 has 15 residues. Per the germline V gene, CDR1 is MDHEN and CDR2 is SYDVKM. J was trimmed by 0 bases and V by 5 bases; bases with no gene match: 6. CDR3 coding DNA: TGTGCCAGCAGTGCCGCCGGGACAGGCTCCTACGAGCAGTACTTC. Amino acid sequence: CASSAAGTGSYEQYF.

This clonotype was seen more than once but under ten times. The chain joins TRBV6-1 to TRBJ2-7; D might be TRBD1 or TRBD2, each matching 5 bases. This CDR3 spans 14 amino acids. Trimming removed 6 bases from V and 6 bases from J, with 18 bases in between. In germline, CDR1 is MNHNS, CDR2 SASEGT. Here the CDR3 reads CASSLLGRDGEQYF. For the CDR3, the DNA is TGTGCCAGCAGCCTCCTAGGTAGGGACGGCGAGCAGTACTTC.